Detailed here is one T cell receptor beta chain. Its cognate antigen is unknown. Single viable CD3+CD4+CD8-CD45RO+ cells were sorted as the memory CD4+ T cells. Germline trimming cut 6 bases from V and 0 bases from J; bases unmatched to any gene: 11. The CDR3 extends over 18 amino acids. CDR1 is MDHEN, CDR2 SYDVKM, per germline. The data derive from a study of memory CD4+ T cells and cytomegalovirus serostatus. Study-wide results and limits: Repertoires predicted CMV serostatus with median bootstrapped AUC of about 0.96.

Data came from immunoSEQ multiplex PCR; TCRdb stores just in-frame clones and leaves some out. Among 65,000 to 95,000 clones, 75% to 90% were seen once, and the ten largest hold roughly 0.85%. This chain connects TRBV28 to TRBJ2-2; 9 nucleotides align to TRBD1. Sample: memory CD4+ T cells from blood. This sequence was found in an adult in good health and CMV-seronegative. The CDR3 DNA reads TGTGCCAGCAGCAACCTGGGACAGGGCGTCGCGAACACCGGGGAGCTGTTTTTT. It is translated as CASSNLGQGVANTGELFF. The full variable domain, completed using reference TRBV28 and TRBJ2-2, is DVKVTQSSRYLVKRTGEKVFLECVQDMDHENMFWYRQDPGLGLRLIYFSYDVKMKEKGDIPEGYSVSREKKERFSLILESASTNQTSMYLCASSNLGQGVANTGELFFGEGSRLTVL.